What follows are 25 T cell receptor beta chains derived from one specimen sequenced in a study of cytomegalovirus exposure and HLA in healthy donors. Measured with immunoSEQ multiplex PCR; TCRdb has only the in-frame clones, and not every one. The sample shows more than 250,000 clones, about 85% of them seen only once. Sequences were obtained from PBMCs. The receptors stem from a woman aged 30 to 39 in good health and CMV-seropositive.

This clone appeared a single time. This chain uses TRBV9 with TRBJ2-7, with TRBD1 matching over 9 bases. The CDR3 has 17 residues. In germline, CDR1 is SGDLS, CDR2 YYNGEE. V lost 0 bases to trimming and J lost 4 bases; unmatched junction nucleotides: 11. CDR3 loop: CASSVAGTGTIGYEQYF. CDR3 DNA: TGTGCCAGCAGCGTAGCGGGGACAGGGACCATAGGATACGAGCAGTACTTC.

The V and J genes are TRBV7-8 and TRBJ2-7; no firm D call. The CDR3 totals 10 residues. Trimming pared 10 bases from V and 4 bases from J, leaving 8 bases between. CDR1 is SGHVS, CDR2 FQNEAQ, per germline. The DNA for the CDR3 is TGTGCCACCCCTTGGTACGAGCAGTACTTC. Its translation: CATPWYEQYF.

In regard to this clone: This CDR3 is also generated by other DNA sequences in the sample. V is TRBV9 and J is TRBJ2-7; D gene unclear. CDR3 size: 14 residues. Looked up from germline, CDR1 is SGDLS and CDR2 is YYNGEE. Deletions cut 0 bases from V and 0 bases from J, with 7 bases between. The CDR3 loop is CASSVGASSYEQYF. The DNA of the CDR3 is TGTGCCAGCAGCGTAGGAGCGTCCTCCTACGAGCAGTACTTC.

The chain recombines TRBV4-2 with TRBJ1-1; D is ambiguous. Trimming cost V 1 base and J 1 base, with 10 bases left between them. The length of the CDR3 is 15 residues. Germline V gene lookup returns CDR1 LGHNA and CDR2 YNFKEQ. CDR3 amino acids: CASSQATEPNTEAFF. CDR3 sequence (DNA): TGTGCCAGCAGCCAAGCCACGGAGCCGAACACTGAAGCTTTCTTT.

The chain recombines TRBV5-5 with TRBJ1-5, with D possibly matching TRBD1 (5 bases). V lost 3 bases, J lost 3 bases, and 10 bases lay in between. The CDR3 runs 14 residues. The germline gives CDR1 SGHKS, CDR2 YYEKEE (reference sequence). The CDR3: CASSSGGSNQPQHF. The CDR3 DNA is TGTGCCAGCAGCTCTGGGGGGTCCAATCAGCCCCAGCATTTT. Looking up the rest from reference TRBV5-5 and TRBJ1-5 gives the full variable domain: DAGVTQSPTHLIKTRGQQVTLRCSPISGHKSVSWYQQVLGQGPQFIFQYYEKEERGRGNFPDRFSARQFPNYSSELNVNALLLGDSALYLCASSSGGSNQPQHFGDGTRLSIL.

The rearrangement links TRBV19 to TRBJ2-5; D may correspond to TRBD1 or TRBD2 (5 bases each). V lost 7 bases and J lost 5, with 20 bases in between. This CDR3 has 15 amino acids. CDR1 and CDR2 (germline): LNHDA, SQIVND (reference sequence). The CDR3 DNA is TGTGCCAGTACCGTACATGGGGCCGGGGCGGAGACCCAGTACTTC. Protein product: CASTVHGAGAETQYF.

V and J are TRBV9 and TRBJ2-7; D is possibly TRBD1 or TRBD2 (5 bases each). Germline CDR1 is SGDLS and CDR2 is YYNGEE. The CDR3 extends over 16 amino acids. Trimming took off 0 bases at V and 2 bases at J, with 15 bases between the two ends. CDR3 in amino acids: CASSVGGAPKTYEQYF. The CDR3 DNA reads as TGTGCCAGCAGCGTAGGAGGGGCGCCCAAAACCTACGAGCAGTACTTC.

This clone was seen once. This sequence joins TRBV5-8 and TRBJ1-1, with a possible D match to TRBD1 (6 bases). The germline CDR1 and CDR2 sequences are SGHTS and YDEGEE. The ends were cut back, 5 bases at V and 0 bases at J, with 17 bases in the middle. The CDR3 runs to 16 residues. The CDR3 coding sequence is TGTGCCAGCAGGCCGAGGACAGCGACTATGAACACTGAAGCTTTCTTT. Translation: CASRPRTATMNTEAFF.

A single count supports this clone. The chain links TRBV15 to TRBJ2-4; maybe TRBD1 (6 bases). The V end lost 1 base, the J end lost 12 bases, and 7 bases lay between the germline ends. Germline CDR1 and CDR2: LNHNV and YYDKDF (reference sequence). The CDR3 is made up of 11 amino acids. The CDR3 DNA follows: TGTGCCACCAGCAGAGGACAGGCTCAGTACTTC. Its protein is CATSRGQAQYF.

The chain recombines TRBV7-6 with TRBJ2-7, with D perhaps TRBD1 (5 bases). Per germline, CDR1 SGHVS and CDR2 FNYEAQ. Trimming cost V 0 bases and J 4 bases, with 10 bases left between them. The CDR3 loop spans 14 amino acids. This CDR3 reads CASSLADRPYEQYF. The CDR3 bases are TGTGCCAGCAGCTTAGCTGACAGACCATACGAGCAGTACTTC.

The chain combines TRBV5-1 with TRBJ2-7; TRBD1 might be the D (6 bases). The V end lost 4 bases, the J end lost 5 bases, and 10 bases lay between the germline ends. CDR1 and CDR2 (germline): SGHRS, YFSETQ. This CDR3 spans 12 amino acids. The CDR3 reads CASSGTGNEQYF. The CDR3 nucleotides are TGCGCCAGCAGCGGAACAGGGAACGAGCAGTACTTC.

The sample holds one count of this clone. The chain uses TRBV29-1 and TRBJ1-2, with D hard to call. The CDR3 is 14 amino acids. The germline V gene encodes CDR1 SQVTM and CDR2 ANQGSEA. The CDR3 is CRQKHPRTHYGYTF. In DNA form, the CDR3 reads TGCAGACAGAAACACCCCCGCACACATTATGGCTACACCTTC.

The chain recombines TRBV11-3 with TRBJ2-7, with D possibly being TRBD1 (6 bases). The CDR3 totals 12 residues. Per the germline V gene, CDR1 is SGHNT and CDR2 is YENEEA. V dropped 5 bases and J dropped 7 bases, with 12 bases sitting between them. Written as DNA, the CDR3 is TGTGCCAGCAGCCTAGGGGGACGGGAGCAGTACTTC. This codes for CASSLGGREQYF.

V and J are TRBV2 and TRBJ1-5; D not certain. CDR3 length: 12 amino acids. The germline V and J ends were trimmed by 7 bases and 7 bases, with 11 bases remaining between them. The V gene's germline CDR1 is SNHLY and CDR2 FYNNEI. In nucleotides, the CDR3 is TGTGCCAGCAACCGCGCCTACCAGCCCCAGCATTTT. This sequence encodes CASNRAYQPQHF.

The V and J genes are TRBV2 and TRBJ1-1; D is uncertain. CDR1 SNHLY and CDR2 FYNNEI come from the germline V gene. Deletions cut 8 bases from V and 0 bases from J, with 16 bases between. The CDR3 has 15 amino acids. The CDR3 nucleotides read TGTGCCAGCCAAGAACGCCGAGCTATGAACACTGAAGCTTTCTTT. As protein: CASQERRAMNTEAFF.

The chain joins TRBV4-1 to TRBJ2-1, with 16 bases that match TRBD2. The germline V gene has CDR1 MGHRA and CDR2 YSYEKL. The CDR3 length is 16 residues. V was pared by 3 bases and J by 8 bases, with 4 bases of the junction left unmatched. The CDR3 protein is CASSQGLAGGPDEQFF. CDR3 bases: TGCGCCAGCAGCCAGGGACTAGCGGGGGGGCCCGATGAGCAGTTCTTC.

This chain connects TRBV30 to TRBJ1-4, with no clear D. The CDR3 is 15 amino acids. V lost 0 bases to trimming and J lost 3 bases, with 11 bases between them. Germline lookup yields CDR1 GTSNPN and CDR2 SVGIG (reference sequence). The CDR3 nucleotides are TGTGCCTGGAGTGTACAGAGGGCGCCTAATGAAAAACTGTTTTTT. It translates to CAWSVQRAPNEKLFF.

The chain uses TRBV4-3 and TRBJ2-2; D might be TRBD1 (7 bases). The ends were cut back, 0 bases at V and 4 bases at J, with 15 bases in the middle. CDR3 length: 17 amino acids. The germline CDR1 and CDR2 sequences are LGHNA and YSLEER. The CDR3 DNA reads as TGCGCCAGCAGCCAAGAATTGGGCAGGGGGGCCACCGGGGAGCTGTTTTTT. Its translation: CASSQELGRGATGELFF.

The chain uses TRBV2 and TRBJ2-7; TRBD2 matches at 12 bases. There are 14 residues in the CDR3. Germline CDR1 SNHLY, CDR2 FYNNEI. V lost 5 bases and J lost 3; bases outside the gene matches: 2. The CDR3 region is CASSQTSGSYEQYF. The CDR3 DNA sequence: TGTGCCAGCAGTCAGACTAGCGGGAGCTACGAGCAGTACTTC.

The chain recombines TRBV14 with TRBJ2-5, with D perhaps TRBD1 (6 bases). V was clipped by 0 bases and J by 2 bases, with 13 bases between them. This CDR3 has 16 residues. CDR1 and CDR2 from the germline V gene are SGHDN and FVKESK. For the CDR3, the DNA is TGTGCCAGCAGCCAAGACCAGGGACACCTTCAAGAGACCCAGTACTTC. Its translation is CASSQDQGHLQETQYF.

V and J are TRBV19 and TRBJ2-7; D uncertain. Germline loops: CDR1 LNHDA, CDR2 SQIVND (reference sequence). The CDR3 sequence is 13 residues long. Trimming shortened V by 1 base and J by 5 bases, and 9 bases separated the two germline ends. The CDR3 is CASSIVPLDEQYF. The DNA of the CDR3 is TGTGCCAGTAGTATAGTCCCCCTGGACGAGCAGTACTTC.

To note about this clone: The same CDR3 is also encoded by other DNA sequences in this sample. This chain links TRBV6-5 with TRBJ1-2; TRBD1 aligns across 10 bases. After removal of 6 bases from V and 4 bases from J, the junction contained 5 bases not matched to a gene. Germline CDR1 is MNHEY and CDR2 is SVGAGI. The CDR3 loop spans 14 amino acids. The CDR3 bases are TGTGCCAGCAGCCGGACAGGGGGAGGCTATGGCTACACCTTC. This translates into CASSRTGGGYGYTF.

The chain joins TRBV9 to TRBJ1-1; D may be TRBD1 (5 bases). Germline V gives CDR1 SGDLS, CDR2 YYNGEE. Trimming cost V 0 bases and J 4 bases, with 13 bases left between them. The CDR3 length is 15 residues. The CDR3 DNA reads TGTGCCAGCAGCGTAGACGCGGCTGGGGGCACTGAAGCTTTCTTT. The encoded protein is CASSVDAAGGTEAFF.

The chain combines TRBV9 with TRBJ2-3; D might be TRBD2 (6 bases). This CDR3 region has 16 residues. The germline gives CDR1 SGDLS, CDR2 YYNGEE. V lost 7 bases, J lost 1 base, and 19 bases lay in between. The CDR3 reads CASGSWRAQGTDTQYF. CDR3 bases: TGTGCCAGCGGCTCGTGGAGGGCCCAGGGCACAGATACGCAGTATTTT.

This chain joins TRBV7-6 and TRBJ2-5; 7 bases line up with TRBD2. This CDR3 spans 17 amino acids. The germline CDR1 and CDR2 sequences are SGHVS and FNYEAQ. The J segment lost 3 bases and the V segment lost 1 base, leaving 11 bases of the junction unmatched. CDR3 residues: CASSLGVGGGRKETQYF. In DNA, the CDR3 is TGTGCCAGCAGCTTAGGTGTCGGCGGGGGACGTAAAGAGACCCAGTACTTC.